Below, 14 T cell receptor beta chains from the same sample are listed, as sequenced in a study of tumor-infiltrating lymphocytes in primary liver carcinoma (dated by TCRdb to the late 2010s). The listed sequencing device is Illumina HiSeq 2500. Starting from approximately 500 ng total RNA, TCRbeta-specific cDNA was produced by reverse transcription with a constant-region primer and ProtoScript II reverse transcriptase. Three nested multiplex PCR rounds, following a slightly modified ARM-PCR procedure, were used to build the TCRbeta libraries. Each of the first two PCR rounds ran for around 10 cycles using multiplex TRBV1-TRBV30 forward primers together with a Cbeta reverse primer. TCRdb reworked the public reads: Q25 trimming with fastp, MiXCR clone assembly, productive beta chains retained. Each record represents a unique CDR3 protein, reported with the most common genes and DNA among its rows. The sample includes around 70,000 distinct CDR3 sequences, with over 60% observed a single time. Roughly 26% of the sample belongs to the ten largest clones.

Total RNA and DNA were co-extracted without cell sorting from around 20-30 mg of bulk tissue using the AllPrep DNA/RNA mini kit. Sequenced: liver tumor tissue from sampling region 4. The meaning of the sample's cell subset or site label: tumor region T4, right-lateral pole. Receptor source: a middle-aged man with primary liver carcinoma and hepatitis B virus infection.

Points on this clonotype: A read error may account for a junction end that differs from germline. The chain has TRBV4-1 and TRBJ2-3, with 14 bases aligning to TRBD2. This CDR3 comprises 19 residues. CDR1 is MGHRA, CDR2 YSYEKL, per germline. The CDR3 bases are TGCGCCAGCAGCCAAAGGGTTGGGACTAGCGGGAGTGGCACAGATATGCAGTATTTT. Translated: CASSQRVGTSGSGTDMQYF.

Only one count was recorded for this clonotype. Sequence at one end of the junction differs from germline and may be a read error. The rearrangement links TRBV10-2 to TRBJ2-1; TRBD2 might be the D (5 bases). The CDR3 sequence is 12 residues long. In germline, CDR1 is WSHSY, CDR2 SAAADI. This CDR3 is CASTGDYNEQFF. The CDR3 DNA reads TGCGCCAGCACAGGAGACTACAATGAGCAATTCTTC.

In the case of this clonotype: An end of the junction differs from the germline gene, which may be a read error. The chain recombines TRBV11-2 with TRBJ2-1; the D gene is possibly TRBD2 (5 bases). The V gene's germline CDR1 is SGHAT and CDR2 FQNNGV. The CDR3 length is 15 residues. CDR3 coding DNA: TGTGCCGGCAGCTTACAACTAGTGGGAGTCAAGGAGCAGTTCTTC. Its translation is CAGSLQLVGVKEQFF.

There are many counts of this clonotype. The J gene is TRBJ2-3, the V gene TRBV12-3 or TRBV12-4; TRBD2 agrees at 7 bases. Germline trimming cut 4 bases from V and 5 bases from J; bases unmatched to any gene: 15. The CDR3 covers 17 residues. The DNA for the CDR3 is TGTGCCAGCAGTTCGCCACTGGCGGGAGAGTCAAGAGATACGCAGTATTTT. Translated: CASSSPLAGESRDTQYF.

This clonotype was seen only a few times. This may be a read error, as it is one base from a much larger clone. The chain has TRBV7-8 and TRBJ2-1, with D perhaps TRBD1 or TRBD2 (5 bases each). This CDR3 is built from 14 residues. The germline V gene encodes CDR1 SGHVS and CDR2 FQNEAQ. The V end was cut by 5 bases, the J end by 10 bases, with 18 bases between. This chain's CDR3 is CASSTWDGRNEQFF. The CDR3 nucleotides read TGTGCCAGCAGCACGTGGGACGGTAGAAACGAGCAGTTCTTC.

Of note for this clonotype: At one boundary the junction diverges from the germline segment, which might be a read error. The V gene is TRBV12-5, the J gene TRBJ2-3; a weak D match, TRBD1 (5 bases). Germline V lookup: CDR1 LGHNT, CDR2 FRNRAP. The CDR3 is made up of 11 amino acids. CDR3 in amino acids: CGSGWGDTQYF. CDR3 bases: TGTGGTAGTGGTTGGGGCGATACACAGTATTTT. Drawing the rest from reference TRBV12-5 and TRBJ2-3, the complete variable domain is DARVTQTPRHKVTEMGQEVTMRCQPILGHNTVFWYRQTMMQGLELLAYFRNRAPLDDSGMPKDRFSAEMPDATLATLKIQPSEPRDSAVYFCGSGWGDTQYFGPGTRLTVL.

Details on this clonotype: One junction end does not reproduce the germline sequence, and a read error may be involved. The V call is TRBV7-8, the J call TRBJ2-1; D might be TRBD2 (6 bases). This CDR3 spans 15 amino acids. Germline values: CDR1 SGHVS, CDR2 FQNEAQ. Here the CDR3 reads CASSPGLADYNEQLF. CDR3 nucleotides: TGTGCCAGCAGCCCAGGATTAGCGGATTACAACGAGCAGCTCTTC.

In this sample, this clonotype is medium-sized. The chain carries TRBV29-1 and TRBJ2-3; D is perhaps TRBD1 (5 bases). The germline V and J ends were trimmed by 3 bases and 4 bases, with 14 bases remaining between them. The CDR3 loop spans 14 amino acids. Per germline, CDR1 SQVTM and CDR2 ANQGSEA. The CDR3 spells CSVESWQGPDTQYF. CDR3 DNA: TGCAGCGTTGAGTCGTGGCAGGGCCCAGATACGCAGTATTTT.

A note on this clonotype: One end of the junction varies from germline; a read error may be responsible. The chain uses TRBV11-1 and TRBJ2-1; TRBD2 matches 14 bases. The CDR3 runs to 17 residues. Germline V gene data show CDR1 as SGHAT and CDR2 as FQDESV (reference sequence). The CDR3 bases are TGTGCCAGCAGCCGGGGACTAGCGGGAGAAGTTGAAAATGAGCACTTCTTC. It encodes CASSRGLAGEVENEHFF. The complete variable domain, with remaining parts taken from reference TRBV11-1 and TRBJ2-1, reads EAEVAQSPRYKITEKSQAVAFWCDPISGHATLYWYRQILGQGPELLVQFQDESVVDDSQLPKDRFSAERLKGVDSTLKIQPAELGDSAMYLCASSRGLAGEVENEHFFGPGTRLTVL.

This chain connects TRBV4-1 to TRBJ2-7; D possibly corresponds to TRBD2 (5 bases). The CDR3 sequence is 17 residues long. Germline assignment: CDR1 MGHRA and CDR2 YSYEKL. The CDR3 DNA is TGCGTCAACACCCTCACTAGTGGATACTTTTCCACCTACGAGCAGTACTTC. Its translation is CVNTLTSGYFSTYEQYF.

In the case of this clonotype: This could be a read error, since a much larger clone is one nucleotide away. The CDR3 spells CASSLTGAADTTQYF. In DNA, the CDR3 is TGTGCCAGCAGCTTAACGGGGGCGGCTGATACGACCCAGTACTTC. This chain links TRBV7-9 with TRBJ2-5; D might be TRBD1 or TRBD2, each matching 6 bases. CDR1 is SEHNR and CDR2 is FQNEAQ in the germline V gene (reference sequence). The V end lost 2 bases, the J end lost 7 bases, and 17 bases lay between the germline ends. The CDR3 is 15 residues long.

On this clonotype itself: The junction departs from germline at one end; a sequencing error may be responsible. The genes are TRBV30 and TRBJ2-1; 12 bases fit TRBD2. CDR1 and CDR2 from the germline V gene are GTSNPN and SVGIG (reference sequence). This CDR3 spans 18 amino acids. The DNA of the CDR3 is TGTGCCTTGAGTGTACCCCTAACTAGCGGGAGGCTCTACAATGAGCGGTTCTTC. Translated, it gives CALSVPLTSGRLYNERFF.

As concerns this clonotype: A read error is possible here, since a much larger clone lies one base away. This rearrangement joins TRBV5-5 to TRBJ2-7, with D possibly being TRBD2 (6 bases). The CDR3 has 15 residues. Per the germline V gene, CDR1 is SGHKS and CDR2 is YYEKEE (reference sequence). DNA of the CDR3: TGTGCCAGCAGCTTGTCCCTCGGGAGCTCCCACGAGCAGTACTTC. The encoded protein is CASSLSLGSSHEQYF.

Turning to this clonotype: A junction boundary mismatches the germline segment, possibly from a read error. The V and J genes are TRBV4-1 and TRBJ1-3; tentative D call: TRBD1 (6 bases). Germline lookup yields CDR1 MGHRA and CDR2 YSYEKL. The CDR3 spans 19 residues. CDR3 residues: CASSQDVWEGGRSGNTICF. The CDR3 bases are TGCGCCAGCAGCCAAGATGTCTGGGAAGGGGGGAGGTCTGGAAACACCATATGTTTT.